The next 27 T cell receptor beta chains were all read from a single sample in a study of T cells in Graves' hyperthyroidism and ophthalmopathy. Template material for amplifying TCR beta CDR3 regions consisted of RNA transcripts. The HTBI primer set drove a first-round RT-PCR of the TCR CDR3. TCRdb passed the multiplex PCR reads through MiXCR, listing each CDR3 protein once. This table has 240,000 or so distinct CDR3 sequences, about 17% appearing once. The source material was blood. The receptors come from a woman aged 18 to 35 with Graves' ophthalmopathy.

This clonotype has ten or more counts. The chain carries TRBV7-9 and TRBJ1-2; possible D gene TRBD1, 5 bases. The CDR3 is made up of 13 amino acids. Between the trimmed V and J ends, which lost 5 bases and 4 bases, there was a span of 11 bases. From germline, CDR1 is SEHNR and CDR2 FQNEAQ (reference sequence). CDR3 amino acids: CASSKTEAYGYTF. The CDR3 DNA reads TGTGCCAGCAGCAAGACAGAAGCCTATGGCTACACCTTC.

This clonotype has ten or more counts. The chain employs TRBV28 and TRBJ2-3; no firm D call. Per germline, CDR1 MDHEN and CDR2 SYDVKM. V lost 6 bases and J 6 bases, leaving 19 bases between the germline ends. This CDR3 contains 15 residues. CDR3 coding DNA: TGTGCCAGCAGCCCGAAGAGAAGGGTGTGGGATACGCAGTATTTT. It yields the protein CASSPKRRVWDTQYF.

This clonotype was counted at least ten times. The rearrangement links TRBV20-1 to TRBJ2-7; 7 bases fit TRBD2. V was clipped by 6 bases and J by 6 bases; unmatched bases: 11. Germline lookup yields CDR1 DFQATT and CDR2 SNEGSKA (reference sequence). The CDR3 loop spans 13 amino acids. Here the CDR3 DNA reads TGCAGTGCGGCGACTGCGGGAGTGGGCGAGCAGTACTTC. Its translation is CSAATAGVGEQYF.

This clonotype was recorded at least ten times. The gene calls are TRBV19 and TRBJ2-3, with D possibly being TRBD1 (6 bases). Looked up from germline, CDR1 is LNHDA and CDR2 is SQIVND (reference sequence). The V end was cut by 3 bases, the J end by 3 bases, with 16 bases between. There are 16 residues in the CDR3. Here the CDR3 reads CASSIATGFGTDTQYF. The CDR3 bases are TGTGCCAGTAGTATCGCCACAGGGTTTGGGACAGATACGCAGTATTTT.

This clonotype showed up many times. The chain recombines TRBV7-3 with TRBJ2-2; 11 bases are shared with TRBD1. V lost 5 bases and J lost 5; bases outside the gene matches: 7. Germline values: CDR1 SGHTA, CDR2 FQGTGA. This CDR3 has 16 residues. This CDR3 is CASSLVGDRGTGELFF. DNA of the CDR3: TGTGCCAGCAGCCTCGTTGGGGACAGGGGGACCGGGGAGCTGTTTTTT.

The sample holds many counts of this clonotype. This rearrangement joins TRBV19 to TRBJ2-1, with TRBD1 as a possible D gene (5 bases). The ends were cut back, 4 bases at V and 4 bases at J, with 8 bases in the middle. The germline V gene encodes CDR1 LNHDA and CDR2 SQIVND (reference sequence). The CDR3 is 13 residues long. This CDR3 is CASSTQGYNEQFF. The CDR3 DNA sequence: TGTGCCAGTAGTACCCAGGGATACAATGAGCAGTTCTTC.

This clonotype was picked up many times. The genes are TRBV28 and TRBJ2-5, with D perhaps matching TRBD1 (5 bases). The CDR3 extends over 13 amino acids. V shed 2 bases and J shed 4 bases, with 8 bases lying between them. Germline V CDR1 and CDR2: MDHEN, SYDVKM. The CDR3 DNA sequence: TGTGCCAGCAGTTTACCAGGGCGAGAGACCCAGTACTTC. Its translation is CASSLPGRETQYF.

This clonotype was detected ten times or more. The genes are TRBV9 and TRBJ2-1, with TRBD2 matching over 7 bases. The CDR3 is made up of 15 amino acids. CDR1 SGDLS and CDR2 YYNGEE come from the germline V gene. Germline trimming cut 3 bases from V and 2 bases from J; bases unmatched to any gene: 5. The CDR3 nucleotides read TGTGCCAGCAGCGGCGGGAGAGCAGCCTACAATGAGCAGTTCTTC. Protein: CASSGGRAAYNEQFF. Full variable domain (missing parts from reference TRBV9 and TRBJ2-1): DSGVTQTPKHLITATGQRVTLRCSPRSGDLSVYWYQQSLDQGLQFLIQYYNGEERAKGNILERFSAQQFPDLHSELNLSSLELGDSALYFCASSGGRAAYNEQFFGPGTRLTVL.

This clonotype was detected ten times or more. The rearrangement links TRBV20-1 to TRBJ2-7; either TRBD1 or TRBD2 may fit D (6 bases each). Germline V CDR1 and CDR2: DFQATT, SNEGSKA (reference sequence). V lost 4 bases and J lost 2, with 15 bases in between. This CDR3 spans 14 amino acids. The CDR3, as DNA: TGCAGTGCTAATCGGGGGCGGTGGACCTACGAGCAGTACTTC. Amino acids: CSANRGRWTYEQYF.

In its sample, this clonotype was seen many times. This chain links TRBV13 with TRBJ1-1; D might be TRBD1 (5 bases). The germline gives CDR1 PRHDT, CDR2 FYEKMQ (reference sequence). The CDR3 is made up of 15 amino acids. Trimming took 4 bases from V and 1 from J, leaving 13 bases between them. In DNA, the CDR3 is TGTGCCAGCAGCTCCGGGACCGGATGGAACACTGAAGCTTTCTTT. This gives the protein CASSSGTGWNTEAFF. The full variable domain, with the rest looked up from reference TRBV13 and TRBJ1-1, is AAGVIQSPRHLIKEKRETATLKCYPIPRHDTVYWYQQGPGQDPQFLISFYEKMQSDKGSIPDRFSAQQFSDYHSELNMSSLELGDSALYFCASSSGTGWNTEAFFGQGTRLTVV.

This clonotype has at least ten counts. The CDR3: CASSLTGTSGAGLNTGELFF. DNA of the CDR3: TGTGCCAGCAGCTTAACAGGGACTAGCGGAGCGGGTCTTAACACCGGGGAGCTGTTTTTT. The genes are TRBV7-3 and TRBJ2-2; 11 positions agree with TRBD2. The CDR3 is 20 amino acids. Unmatched junction bases numbered 11, after V lost 0 bases and J lost 2 bases. CDR1 is SGHTA and CDR2 is FQGTGA in the germline V gene.

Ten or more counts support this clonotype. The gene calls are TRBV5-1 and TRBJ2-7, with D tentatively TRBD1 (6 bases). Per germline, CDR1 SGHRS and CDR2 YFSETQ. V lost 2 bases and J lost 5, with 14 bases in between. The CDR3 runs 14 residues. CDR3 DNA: TGCGCCAGCAGCTTCCTTTCAACAGGGAACGAGCAGTACTTC. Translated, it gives CASSFLSTGNEQYF.

The CDR3 coding sequence is TGTGCCAGTAGTATTTGGGAATCCTCCTACAATGAGCAGTTCTTC. Its translation: CASSIWESSYNEQFF. The chain has TRBV19 and TRBJ2-1; D gene uncertain. This CDR3 is built from 15 residues. CDR1 is LNHDA, CDR2 SQIVND, per germline (reference sequence). V lost 3 bases and J 0 bases, leaving 9 bases between the germline ends.

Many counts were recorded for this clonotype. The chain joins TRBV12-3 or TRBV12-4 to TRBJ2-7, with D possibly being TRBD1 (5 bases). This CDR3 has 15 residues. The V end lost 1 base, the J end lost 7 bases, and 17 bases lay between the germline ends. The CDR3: CASSLGYGAPGEQYF. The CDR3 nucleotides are TGTGCCAGCAGTTTAGGGTATGGGGCCCCAGGGGAGCAGTACTTC.

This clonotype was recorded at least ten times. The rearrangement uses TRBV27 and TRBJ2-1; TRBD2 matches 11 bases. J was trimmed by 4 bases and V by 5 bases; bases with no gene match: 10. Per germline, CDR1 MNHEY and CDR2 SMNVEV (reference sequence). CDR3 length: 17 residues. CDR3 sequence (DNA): TGTGCCAGCAGTCTCTCACTAGCGGGAGTTGCATACAATGAGCAGTTCTTC. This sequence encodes CASSLSLAGVAYNEQFF.

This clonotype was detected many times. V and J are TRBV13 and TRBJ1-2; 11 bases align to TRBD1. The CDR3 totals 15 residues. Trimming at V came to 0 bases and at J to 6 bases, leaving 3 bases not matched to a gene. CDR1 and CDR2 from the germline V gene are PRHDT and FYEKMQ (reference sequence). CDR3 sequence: CASSLGGQGVNGYTF. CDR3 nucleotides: TGTGCCAGCAGCTTAGGGGGACAGGGGGTAAATGGCTACACCTTC.

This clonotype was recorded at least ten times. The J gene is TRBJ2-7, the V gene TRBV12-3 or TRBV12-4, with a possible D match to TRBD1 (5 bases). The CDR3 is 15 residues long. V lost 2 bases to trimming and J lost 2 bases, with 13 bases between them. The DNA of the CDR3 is TGTGCCAGCAGTTTACTATGGGGCTATCCCTACGAGCAGTACTTC. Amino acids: CASSLLWGYPYEQYF.

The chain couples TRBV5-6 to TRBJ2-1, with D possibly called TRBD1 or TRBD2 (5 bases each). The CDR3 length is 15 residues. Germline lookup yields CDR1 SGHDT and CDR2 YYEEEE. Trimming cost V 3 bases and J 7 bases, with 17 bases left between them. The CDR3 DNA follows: TGTGCCAGCAGCTGGGACCCCGGGATAGGGAATGAGCAGTTCTTC. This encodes CASSWDPGIGNEQFF.

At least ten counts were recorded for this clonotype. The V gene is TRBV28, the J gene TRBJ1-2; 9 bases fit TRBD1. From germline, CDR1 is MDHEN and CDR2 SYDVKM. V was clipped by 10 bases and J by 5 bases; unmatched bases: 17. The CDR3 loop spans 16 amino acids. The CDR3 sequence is CATLLPGQGIRYGYTF. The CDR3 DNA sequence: TGTGCCACCTTACTTCCGGGACAGGGTATTAGGTATGGCTACACCTTC.

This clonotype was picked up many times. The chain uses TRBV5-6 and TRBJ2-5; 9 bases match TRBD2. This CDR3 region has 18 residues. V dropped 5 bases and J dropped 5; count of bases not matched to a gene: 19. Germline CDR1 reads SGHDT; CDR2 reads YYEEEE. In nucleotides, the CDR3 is TGTGCCAGCAGTTCCCCCCAGGGGGAAGCGGGGGGCTTGGAGACCCAGTACTTC. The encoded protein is CASSSPQGEAGGLETQYF.

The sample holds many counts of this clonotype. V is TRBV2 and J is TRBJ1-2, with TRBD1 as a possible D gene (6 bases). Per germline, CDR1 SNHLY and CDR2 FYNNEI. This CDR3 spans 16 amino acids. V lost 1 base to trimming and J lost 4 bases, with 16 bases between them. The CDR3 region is CASSEVIGEGGYGYTF. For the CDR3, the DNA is TGTGCCAGCAGTGAAGTAATCGGAGAAGGGGGCTATGGCTACACCTTC.

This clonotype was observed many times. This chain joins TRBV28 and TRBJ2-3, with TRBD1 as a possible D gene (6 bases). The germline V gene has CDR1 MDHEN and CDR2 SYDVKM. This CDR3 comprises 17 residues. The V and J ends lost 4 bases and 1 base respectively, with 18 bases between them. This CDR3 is CASSSPGVAPRTDTQYF. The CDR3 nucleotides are TGTGCCAGCAGTTCCCCAGGGGTAGCGCCCCGCACAGATACGCAGTATTTT.

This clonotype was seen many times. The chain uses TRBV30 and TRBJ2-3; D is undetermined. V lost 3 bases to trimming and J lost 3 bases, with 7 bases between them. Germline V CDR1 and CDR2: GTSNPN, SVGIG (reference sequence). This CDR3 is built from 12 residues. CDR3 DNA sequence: TGTGCCTGGAGCGAAGGGACAGATACGCAGTATTTT. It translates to CAWSEGTDTQYF.

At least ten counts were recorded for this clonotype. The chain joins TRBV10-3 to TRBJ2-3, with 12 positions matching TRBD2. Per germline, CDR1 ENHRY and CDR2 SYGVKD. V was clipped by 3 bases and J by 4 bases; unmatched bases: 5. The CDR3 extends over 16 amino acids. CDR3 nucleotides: TGTGCCATCAGTGAACCCCTAGCGGGAGGGCCAGATACGCAGTATTTT. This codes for CAISEPLAGGPDTQYF.

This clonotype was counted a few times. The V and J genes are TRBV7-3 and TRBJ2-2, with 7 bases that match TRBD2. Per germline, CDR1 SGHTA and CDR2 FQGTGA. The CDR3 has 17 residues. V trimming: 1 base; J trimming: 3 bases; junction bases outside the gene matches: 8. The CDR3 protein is CASSLRVLAEYTGELFF. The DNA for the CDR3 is TGTGCCAGCAGCTTAAGGGTTCTAGCGGAGTACACCGGGGAGCTGTTTTTT.

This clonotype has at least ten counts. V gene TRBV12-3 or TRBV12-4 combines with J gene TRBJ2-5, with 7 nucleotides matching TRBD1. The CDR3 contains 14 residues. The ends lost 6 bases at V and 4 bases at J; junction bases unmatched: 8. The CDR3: CASSRTQGTETQYF. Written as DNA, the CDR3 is TGTGCCAGCAGCAGAACACAGGGGACAGAGACCCAGTACTTC.

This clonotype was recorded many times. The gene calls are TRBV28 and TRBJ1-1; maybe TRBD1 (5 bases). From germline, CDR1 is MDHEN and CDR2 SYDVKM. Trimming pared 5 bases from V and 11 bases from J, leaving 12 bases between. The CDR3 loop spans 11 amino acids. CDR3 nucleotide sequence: TGTGCCAGCAGTAAGAGAGGGGTCGCTTTCTTT. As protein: CASSKRGVAFF.